The entry below describes one TCR beta chain. The antigen is not known. From germline, CDR1 is SGDLS and CDR2 YYNGEE. V lost 4 bases to trimming and J lost 5 bases; unmatched junction nucleotides: 11. The CDR3 has 16 amino acids. The entry originates in a study of OX40 agonist ivuxolimab in advanced cancers. Study-level information: Three individuals attained partial responses, comprising one hepatocellular carcinoma case and two cutaneous melanoma cases.

Study results and limitations: CD8+ T cells averaged more expanded clones than CD4+.

The repertoire was sequenced with immunoSEQ multiplex PCR; TCRdb's copy has only in-frame clones and lacks some. The sample consists of about 36,000 clones, about 70% of them appearing once. This chain uses TRBV9 with TRBJ1-5; 8 bases are a match to TRBD1. The sequences come from CD4+ or CD8+ T cells sorted from blood, collected in a trial of the OX40 agonist ivuxolimab. The clonotype originates from an adult with an advanced solid tumor such as melanoma, head and neck, liver or kidney cancer. The CDR3: CASSSGGDRGYQPQHF. Here the CDR3 DNA reads TGTGCCAGCAGCTCGGGGGGTGACAGGGGCTATCAGCCCCAGCATTTT. Full variable domain (missing parts from reference TRBV9 and TRBJ1-5): DSGVTQTPKHLITATGQRVTLRCSPRSGDLSVYWYQQSLDQGLQFLIQYYNGEERAKGNILERFSAQQFPDLHSELNLSSLELGDSALYFCASSSGGDRGYQPQHFGDGTRLSIL.